Given below is one T cell receptor (beta chain) in context. Its matching antigen is unknown. The record originates from a study of cytomegalovirus exposure and HLA in healthy donors. Study outcomes and limitations: The study listed under 200 cytomegalovirus-associated TCR beta chains. Fewer than 20,000 TCR beta sequences were associated with HLA alleles at 0.05 false discovery rate in a later analysis.

Germline-derived CDR1 and CDR2 are SGHTA and FQGNSA. Deletions cut 1 base from V and 4 bases from J, with 10 bases between. This CDR3 region has 15 residues. Use of 60 Vbeta and 13 Jbeta primers characterized the PCR. Only in-frame clones appear in the TCRdb table, and some are missing; sequencing was by immunoSEQ multiplex PCR. The sample gives 100,000 to 150,000 clones, under 85% of which show up once; roughly 9% is in the top ten. Input material: PBMCs. This TCR was recovered from a woman aged 45-59 years in good health and CMV-seropositive. The chain is built from TRBV7-2 and TRBJ1-4; a weak D match, TRBD1 (5 bases). CDR3 region: CASSLGGAGNEKLFF. Here the CDR3 DNA reads TGTGCCAGCAGCTTAGGCGGGGCCGGTAATGAAAAACTGTTTTTT.